This T cell receptor beta chain was observed in a study of beta chain features in type 1 diabetes. Isolated RNA was reverse transcribed in full, so expressed TCRB transcripts were sequenced. Using immunoSEQ multiplex PCR, the repertoire was profiled, and TCRdb retains in-frame clones only, with some absent. This sample has 20,000 to 25,000 clones, with under 75% found just once. Whole-study findings and limits: PCR, the amplification step, might favor shorter templates, equally in patients and controls. TCRB CDR3s were moderately but significantly shorter in Type 1 diabetes patients in all four CD4+ subsets.

The single heparinised draw taken from each donor contained around 100 mL of blood on average. On this clone itself: Antigen unknown.

The receptor was isolated from a young man with type 1 diabetes. Sequencing was done on a sample of stem cell memory CD4+ T cells from blood.

CDR3 loop: CASSRGATNEKLFF. As DNA, the CDR3 is TGCGCCAGCAGCAGGGGTGCAACTAATGAAAAACTGTTTTTT. The V call is TRBV4-3, the J call TRBJ1-4; perhaps TRBD1 as D (5 bases). Trimming cost V 5 bases and J 0 bases, with 7 bases left between them. CDR1 is LGHNA, CDR2 YSLEER, per germline. This CDR3 region has 14 residues.